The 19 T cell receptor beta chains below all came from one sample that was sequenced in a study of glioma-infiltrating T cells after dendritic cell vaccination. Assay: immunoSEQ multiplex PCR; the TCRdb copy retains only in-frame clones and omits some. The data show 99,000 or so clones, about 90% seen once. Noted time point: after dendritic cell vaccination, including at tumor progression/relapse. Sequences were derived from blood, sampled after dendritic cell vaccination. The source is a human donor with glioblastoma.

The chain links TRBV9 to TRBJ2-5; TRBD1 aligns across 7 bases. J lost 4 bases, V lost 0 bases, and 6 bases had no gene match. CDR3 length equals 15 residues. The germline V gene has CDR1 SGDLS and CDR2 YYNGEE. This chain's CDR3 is CASSVVTGAGETQYF. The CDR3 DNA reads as TGTGCCAGCAGCGTAGTCACAGGGGCGGGAGAGACCCAGTACTTC.

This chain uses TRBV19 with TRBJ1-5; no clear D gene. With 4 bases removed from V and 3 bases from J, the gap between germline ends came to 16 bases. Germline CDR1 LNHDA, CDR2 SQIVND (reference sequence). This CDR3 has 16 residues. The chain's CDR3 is CASSNLMEQINQPQHF. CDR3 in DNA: TGTGCCAGTAGTAATTTGATGGAACAGATCAATCAGCCCCAGCATTTT. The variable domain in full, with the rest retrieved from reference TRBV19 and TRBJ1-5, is DGGITQSPKYLFRKEGQNVTLSCEQNLNHDAMYWYRQDPGQGLRLIYYSQIVNDFQKGDIAEGYSVSREKKESFPLTVTSAQKNPTAFYLCASSNLMEQINQPQHFGDGTRLSIL.

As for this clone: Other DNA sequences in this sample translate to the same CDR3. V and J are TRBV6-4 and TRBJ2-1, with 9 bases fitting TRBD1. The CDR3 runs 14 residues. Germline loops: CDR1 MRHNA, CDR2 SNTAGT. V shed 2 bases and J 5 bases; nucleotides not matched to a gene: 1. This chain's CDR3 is CASSDTGGHNEQFF. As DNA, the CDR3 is TGTGCCAGCAGTGACACAGGGGGCCACAATGAGCAGTTCTTC.

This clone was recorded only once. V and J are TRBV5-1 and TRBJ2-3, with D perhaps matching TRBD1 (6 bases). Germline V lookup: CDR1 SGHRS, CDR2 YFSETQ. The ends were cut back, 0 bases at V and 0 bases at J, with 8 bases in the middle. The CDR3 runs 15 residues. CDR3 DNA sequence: TGCGCCAGCAGCTTGGCCGACAGGAGCACAGATACGCAGTATTTT. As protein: CASSLADRSTDTQYF. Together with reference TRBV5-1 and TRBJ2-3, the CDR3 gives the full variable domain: KAGVTQTPRYLIKTRGQQVTLSCSPISGHRSVSWYQQTPGQGLQFLFEYFSETQRNKGNFPGRFSGRQFSNSRSEMNVSTLELGDSALYLCASSLADRSTDTQYFGPGTRLTVL.

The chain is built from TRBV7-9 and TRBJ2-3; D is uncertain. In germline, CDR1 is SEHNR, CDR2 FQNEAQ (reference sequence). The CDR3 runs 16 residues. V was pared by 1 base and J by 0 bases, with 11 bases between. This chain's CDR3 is CASSLGAGFSTDTQYF. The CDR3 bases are TGTGCCAGCAGCTTAGGGGCCGGCTTCAGCACAGATACGCAGTATTTT.

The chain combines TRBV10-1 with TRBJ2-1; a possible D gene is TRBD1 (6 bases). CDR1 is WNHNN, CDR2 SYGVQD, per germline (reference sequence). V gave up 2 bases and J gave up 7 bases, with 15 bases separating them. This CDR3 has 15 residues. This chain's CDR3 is CASSEKTGENNEQFF. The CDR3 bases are TGCGCCAGCAGTGAGAAGACAGGAGAGAATAATGAGCAGTTCTTC.

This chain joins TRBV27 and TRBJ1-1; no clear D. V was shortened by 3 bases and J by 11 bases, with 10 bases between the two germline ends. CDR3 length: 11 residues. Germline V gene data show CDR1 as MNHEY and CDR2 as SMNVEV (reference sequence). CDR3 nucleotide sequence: TGTGCCAGCAGTTTCGAGGGCTTTGCTTTCTTT. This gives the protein CASSFEGFAFF.

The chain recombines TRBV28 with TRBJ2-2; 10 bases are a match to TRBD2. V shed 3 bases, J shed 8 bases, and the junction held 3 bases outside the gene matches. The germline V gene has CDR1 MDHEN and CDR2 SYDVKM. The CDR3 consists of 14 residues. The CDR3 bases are TGTGCCAGCAGTTTTCCGACTAGCGGGGGGGAGCTGTTTTTT. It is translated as CASSFPTSGGELFF. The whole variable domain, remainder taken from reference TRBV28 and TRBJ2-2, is DVKVTQSSRYLVKRTGEKVFLECVQDMDHENMFWYRQDPGLGLRLIYFSYDVKMKEKGDIPEGYSVSREKKERFSLILESASTNQTSMYLCASSFPTSGGELFFGEGSRLTVL.

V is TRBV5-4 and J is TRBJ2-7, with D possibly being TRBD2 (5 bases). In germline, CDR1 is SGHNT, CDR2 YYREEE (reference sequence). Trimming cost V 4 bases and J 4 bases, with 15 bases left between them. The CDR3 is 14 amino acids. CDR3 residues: CASSPTPREYEQYF. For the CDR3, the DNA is TGTGCCAGCAGCCCTACCCCGAGGGAGTACGAGCAGTACTTC.

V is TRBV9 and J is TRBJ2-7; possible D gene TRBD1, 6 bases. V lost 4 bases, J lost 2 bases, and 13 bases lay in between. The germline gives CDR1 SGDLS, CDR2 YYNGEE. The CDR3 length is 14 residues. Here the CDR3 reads CASSPEQGPYEQYF. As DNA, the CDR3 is TGTGCCAGCAGCCCAGAGCAGGGGCCCTACGAGCAGTACTTC.

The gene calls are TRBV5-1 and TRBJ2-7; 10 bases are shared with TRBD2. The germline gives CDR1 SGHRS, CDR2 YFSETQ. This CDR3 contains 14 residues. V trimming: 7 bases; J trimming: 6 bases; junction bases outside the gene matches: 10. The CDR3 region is CASALAGAVTEQYF. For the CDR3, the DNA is TGCGCCAGCGCTCTAGCGGGGGCCGTAACCGAGCAGTACTTC.

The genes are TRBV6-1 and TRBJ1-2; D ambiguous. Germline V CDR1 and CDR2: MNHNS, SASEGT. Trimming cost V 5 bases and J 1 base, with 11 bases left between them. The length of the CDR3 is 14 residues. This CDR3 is CASSPETFNYGYTF. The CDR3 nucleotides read TGTGCCAGCAGTCCAGAGACATTTAACTATGGCTACACCTTC.

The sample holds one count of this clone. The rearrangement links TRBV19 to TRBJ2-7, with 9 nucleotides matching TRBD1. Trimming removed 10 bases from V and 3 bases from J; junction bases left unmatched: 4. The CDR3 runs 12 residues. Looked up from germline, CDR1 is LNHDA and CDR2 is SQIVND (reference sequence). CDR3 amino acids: CATKTGGYEQYF. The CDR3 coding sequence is TGTGCCACCAAGACAGGGGGCTACGAGCAGTACTTC.

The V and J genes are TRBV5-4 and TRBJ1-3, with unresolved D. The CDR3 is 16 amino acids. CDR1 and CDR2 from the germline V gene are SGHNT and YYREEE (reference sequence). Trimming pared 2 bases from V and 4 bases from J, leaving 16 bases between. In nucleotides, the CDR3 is TGTGCCAGCAGCTTCGAACTGAGGGATTCAGGAAACACCATATATTTT. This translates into CASSFELRDSGNTIYF. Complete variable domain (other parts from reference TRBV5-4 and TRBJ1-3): ETGVTQSPTHLIKTRGQQVTLRCSSQSGHNTVSWYQQALGQGPQFIFQYYREEENGRGNFPPRFSGLQFPNYSSELNVNALELDDSALYLCASSFELRDSGNTIYFGEGSWLTVV.

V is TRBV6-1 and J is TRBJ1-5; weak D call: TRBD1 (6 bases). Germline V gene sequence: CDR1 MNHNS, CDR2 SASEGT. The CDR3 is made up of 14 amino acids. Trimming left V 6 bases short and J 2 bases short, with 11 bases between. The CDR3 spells CASRTGSGNQPQHF. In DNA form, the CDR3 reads TGTGCCAGCAGGACAGGTTCAGGCAATCAGCCCCAGCATTTT.

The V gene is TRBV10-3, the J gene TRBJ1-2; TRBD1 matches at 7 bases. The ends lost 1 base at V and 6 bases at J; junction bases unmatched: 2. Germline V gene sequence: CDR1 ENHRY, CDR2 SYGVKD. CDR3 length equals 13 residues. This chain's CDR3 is CAISEFQGDGYTF. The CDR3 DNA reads TGTGCCATCAGTGAGTTCCAGGGGGATGGCTACACCTTC.

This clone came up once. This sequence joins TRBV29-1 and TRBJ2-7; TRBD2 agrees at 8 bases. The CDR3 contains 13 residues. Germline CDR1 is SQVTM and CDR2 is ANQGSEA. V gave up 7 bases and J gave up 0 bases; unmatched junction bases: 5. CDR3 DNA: TGCAGCGCGGCCCGGGGGGGCTCCTACGAGCAGTACTTC. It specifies CSAARGGSYEQYF.

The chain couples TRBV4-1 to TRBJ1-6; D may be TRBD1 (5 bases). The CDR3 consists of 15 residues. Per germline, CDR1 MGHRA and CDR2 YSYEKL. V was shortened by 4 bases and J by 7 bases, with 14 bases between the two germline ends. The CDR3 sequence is CASSPGVLGNSPLHF. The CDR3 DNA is TGCGCCAGCAGCCCGGGGGTGTTGGGAAATTCACCCCTCCACTTT.

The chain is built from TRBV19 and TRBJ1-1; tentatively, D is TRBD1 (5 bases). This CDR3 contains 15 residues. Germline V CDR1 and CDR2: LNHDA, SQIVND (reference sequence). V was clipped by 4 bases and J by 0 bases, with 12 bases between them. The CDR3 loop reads CASSRIGAMNTEAFF. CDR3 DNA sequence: TGTGCCAGTAGTAGGATAGGGGCTATGAACACTGAAGCTTTCTTT.